One T cell receptor beta chain is described in this entry. These data are taken from a study of blood T cell repertoires in COVID-19. Whole-study context: The study drew acute and convalescent COVID-19 samples from the United States, Italy and Spain. T cells, B-cell-depleted T cells, or PBMCs supplied cDNA or gDNA.

Original processing methods: Reference gene primer amplification gave nucleated cell count estimates. Measured with immunoSEQ multiplex PCR; TCRdb has only the in-frame clones, and not every one. From that table come the V and J calls and clone size; the DNA was used to work out D and trimming. The sample shows 130,000 or so clones, about four fifths of them seen only once. This CDR3 has 15 residues. The germline gives CDR1 SGHRS, CDR2 YFSETQ. Trimming removed 0 bases from V and 6 bases from J; junction bases left unmatched: 7. The sequence was obtained from a man between 60 and 75 years old with acute or convalescent COVID-19. The rearrangement joins TRBV5-1 to TRBJ2-3; 7 nucleotides agree with TRBD1. Specimen: peripheral blood. CDR3 amino acids: CASSLAGTAADTQYF. The CDR3 nucleotides read TGCGCCAGCAGCTTGGCCGGGACAGCCGCGGATACGCAGTATTTT.